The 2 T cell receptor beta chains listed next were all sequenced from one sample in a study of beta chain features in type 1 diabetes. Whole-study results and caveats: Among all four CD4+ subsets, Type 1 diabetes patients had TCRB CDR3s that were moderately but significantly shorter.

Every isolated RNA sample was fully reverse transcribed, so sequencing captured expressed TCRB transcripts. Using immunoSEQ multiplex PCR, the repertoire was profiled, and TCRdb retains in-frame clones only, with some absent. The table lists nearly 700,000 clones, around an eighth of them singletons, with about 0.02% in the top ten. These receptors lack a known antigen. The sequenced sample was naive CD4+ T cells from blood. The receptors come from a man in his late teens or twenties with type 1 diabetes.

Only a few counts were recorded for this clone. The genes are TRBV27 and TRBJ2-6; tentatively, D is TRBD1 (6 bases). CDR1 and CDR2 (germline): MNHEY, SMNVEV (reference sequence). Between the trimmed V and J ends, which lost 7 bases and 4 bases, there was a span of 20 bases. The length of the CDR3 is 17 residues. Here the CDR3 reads CASTTGIRTGGANVLTF. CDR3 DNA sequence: TGTGCCAGCACCACAGGGATAAGGACTGGCGGGGCCAACGTCCTGACTTTC.

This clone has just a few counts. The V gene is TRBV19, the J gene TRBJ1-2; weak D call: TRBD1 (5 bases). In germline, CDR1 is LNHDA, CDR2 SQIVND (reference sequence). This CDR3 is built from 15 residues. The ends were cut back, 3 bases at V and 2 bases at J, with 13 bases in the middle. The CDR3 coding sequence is TGTGCCAGTAGTATCGCGTCCGGGGGGAACTATGGCTACACCTTC. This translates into CASSIASGGNYGYTF.